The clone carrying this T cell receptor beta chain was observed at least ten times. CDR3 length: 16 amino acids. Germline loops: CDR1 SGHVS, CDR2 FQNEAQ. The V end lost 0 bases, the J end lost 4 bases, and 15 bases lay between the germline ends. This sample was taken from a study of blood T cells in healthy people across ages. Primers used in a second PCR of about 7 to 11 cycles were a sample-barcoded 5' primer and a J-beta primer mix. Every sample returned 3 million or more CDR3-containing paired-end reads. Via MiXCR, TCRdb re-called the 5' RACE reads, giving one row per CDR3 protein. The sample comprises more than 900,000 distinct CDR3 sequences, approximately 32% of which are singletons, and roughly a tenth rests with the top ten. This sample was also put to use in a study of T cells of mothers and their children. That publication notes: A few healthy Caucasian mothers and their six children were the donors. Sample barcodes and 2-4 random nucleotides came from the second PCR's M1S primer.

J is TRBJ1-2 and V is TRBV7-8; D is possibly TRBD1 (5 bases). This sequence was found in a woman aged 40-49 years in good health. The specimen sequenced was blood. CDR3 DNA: TGTGCCAGCAGCTTAGCGACAGTGACTCGACCCTATGGCTACACCTTC. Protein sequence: CASSLATVTRPYGYTF.